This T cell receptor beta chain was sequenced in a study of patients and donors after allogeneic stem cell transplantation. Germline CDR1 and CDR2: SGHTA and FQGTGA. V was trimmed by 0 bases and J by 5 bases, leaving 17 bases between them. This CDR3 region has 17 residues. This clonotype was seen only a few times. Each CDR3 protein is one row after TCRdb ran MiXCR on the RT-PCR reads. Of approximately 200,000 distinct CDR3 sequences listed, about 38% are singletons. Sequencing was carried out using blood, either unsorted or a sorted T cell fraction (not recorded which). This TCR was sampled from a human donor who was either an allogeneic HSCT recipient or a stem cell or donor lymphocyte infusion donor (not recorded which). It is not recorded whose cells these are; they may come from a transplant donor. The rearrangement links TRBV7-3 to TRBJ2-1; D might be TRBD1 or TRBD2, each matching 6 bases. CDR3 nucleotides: TGTGCCAGCAGCTTAACGGGGGGCGCCCCGCCTCACAATGAGCAGTTCTTC. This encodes CASSLTGGAPPHNEQFF.